The clone carrying this TCR beta chain was seen at least ten times. This specimen comes from a study of neurological immune-mediated disorders. Per the germline V gene, CDR1 is SGHRS and CDR2 is YFSETQ. The CDR3 contains 15 residues. The V and J ends lost 4 bases and 2 bases, in that order; junction bases with no gene match: 8. TCRdb re-called the 5' RACE reads with MiXCR, one entry per CDR3 protein. This table holds over 45,000 distinct CDR3 sequences, over 4.5% found once. This chain links TRBV5-1 with TRBJ1-2, with 7 bases identical to TRBD1. The sequence was obtained from a woman aged 18-29 years with multiple sclerosis. Sequenced material: CD4+ T cells from blood. CDR3 sequence (DNA): TGCGCCAGCAGCCAGGACAGGTTCACCAACTATGGCTACACCTTC. Translating it yields CASSQDRFTNYGYTF.